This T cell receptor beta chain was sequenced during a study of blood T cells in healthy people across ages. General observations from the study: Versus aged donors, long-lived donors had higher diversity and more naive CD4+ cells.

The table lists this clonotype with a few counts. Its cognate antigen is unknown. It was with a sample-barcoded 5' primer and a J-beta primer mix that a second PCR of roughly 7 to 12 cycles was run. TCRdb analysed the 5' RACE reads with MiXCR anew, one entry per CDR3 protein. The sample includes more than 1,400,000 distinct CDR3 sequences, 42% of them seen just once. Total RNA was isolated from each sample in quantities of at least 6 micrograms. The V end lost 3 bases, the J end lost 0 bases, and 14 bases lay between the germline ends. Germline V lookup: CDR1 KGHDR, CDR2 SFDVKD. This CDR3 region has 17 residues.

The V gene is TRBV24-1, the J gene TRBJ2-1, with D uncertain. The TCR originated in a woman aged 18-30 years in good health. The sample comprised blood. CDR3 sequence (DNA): TGTGCCACCAGTGATACGTCCGACCTGGCCTCCTACAATGAGCAGTTCTTC. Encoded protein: CATSDTSDLASYNEQFF.